The clone carrying this TCR beta chain was seen a handful of times. These data originate in a study of T cells in Graves' hyperthyroidism and ophthalmopathy. The germline V gene encodes CDR1 SGHVS and CDR2 FQNEAQ. The ends lost 5 bases at V and 7 bases at J; junction bases unmatched: 11. CDR3 length: 15 residues. RNA transcripts served as the template for amplifying TCR beta CDR3 regions. During a first-round RT-PCR of the TCR CDR3, the HTBI primer set was used. TCRdb recomputed calls from the multiplex PCR reads with MiXCR, one row per CDR3 protein. The table lists some 300,000 distinct CDR3 sequences, less than 20% of them singletons.

The genes are TRBV7-8 and TRBJ2-1; 7 positions match TRBD2. The clonotype originates from a man in his fifties or sixties with Graves' ophthalmopathy. The sequenced sample was blood. The chain's CDR3 is CASSRGSPWGNEQFF. The CDR3 nucleotides read TGTGCCAGCAGCCGCGGGAGCCCCTGGGGGAATGAGCAGTTCTTC.